Sequencing of this T cell receptor beta chain was carried out in a study of identical twins. Study findings and constraints: For zero-insertion analyses, partial confounding could come from invariant MAIT and iNKT cells.

This clonotype was detected a few times. Its target is not known. TCRdb reanalysed the 5' RACE reads using MiXCR and keeps one entry per CDR3 protein. The data show around 570,000 distinct CDR3 sequences, more than 9% seen once. The CDR3 runs to 16 residues. V shed 7 bases and J 0 bases; nucleotides not matched to a gene: 8. The V gene's germline CDR1 is MDHEN and CDR2 SYDVKM. This sample also belongs to another study, concerning yellow fever vaccine responses in identical twins.

V is TRBV28 and J is TRBJ2-7, with 11 nucleotides matching TRBD2. The receptor was isolated from a woman aged 18-30 years in good health. Sequences were obtained from PBMCs. The CDR3: CASTGTSGSSSYEQYF. For the CDR3, the DNA is TGTGCCAGCACGGGGACTAGCGGTTCTAGCTCCTACGAGCAGTACTTC.